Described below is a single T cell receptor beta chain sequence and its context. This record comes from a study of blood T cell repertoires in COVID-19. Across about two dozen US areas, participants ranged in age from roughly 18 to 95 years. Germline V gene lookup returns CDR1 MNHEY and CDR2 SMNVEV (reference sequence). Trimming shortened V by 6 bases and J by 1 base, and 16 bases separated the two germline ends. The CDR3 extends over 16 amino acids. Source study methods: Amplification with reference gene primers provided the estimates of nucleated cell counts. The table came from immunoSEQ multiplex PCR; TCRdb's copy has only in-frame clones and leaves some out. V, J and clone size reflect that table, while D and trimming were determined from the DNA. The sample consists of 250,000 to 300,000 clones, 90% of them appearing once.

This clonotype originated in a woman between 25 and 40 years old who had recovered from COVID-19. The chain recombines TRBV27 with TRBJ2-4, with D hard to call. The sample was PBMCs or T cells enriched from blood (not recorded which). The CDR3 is CASRFISGSAKNIQYF. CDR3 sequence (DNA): TGTGCCAGCAGGTTCATTTCAGGTTCGGCCAAAAACATTCAGTACTTC.